This entry describes one TCR beta chain. Antigen unknown. Only in-frame clones appear in the TCRdb table, and some are missing; sequencing was by immunoSEQ multiplex PCR. The table records 30,000 or so clones, about 66% of them present only once. Viral peptide pool expansion of antigen-specific CD4+ T cells preceded sequencing in the ViraFEST assay. With 9 to 11 days of culture completed, CD4+ T cells were isolated. Germline V lookup: CDR1 SGHNT, CDR2 YENEEA. The CDR3 sequence is 13 residues long. Trimming removed 3 bases from V and 4 bases from J; junction bases left unmatched: 2. This sample was taken from a study of vaccination effects on CD4 cells after COVID-19.

This sequence originates from a human donor who received a COVID-19 vaccine. The specimen was CD4+ T cells from PBMCs cultured with HCoV-229E spike peptides, collected before COVID-19 vaccination. The V call is TRBV11-3, the J call TRBJ2-7, with 8 bases fitting TRBD2. The CDR3 protein is CASSLRGGYEQYF. The DNA for the CDR3 is TGTGCCAGCAGCTTGCGCGGGGGGTACGAGCAGTACTTC.